The 4 T cell receptor beta chains listed next were all sequenced from one sample in a study of OX40 agonist ivuxolimab in advanced cancers. Using immunoSEQ multiplex PCR, the repertoire was profiled, and TCRdb retains in-frame clones only, with some absent. The top ten hold 0.67% of the sample, which has about 64,000 clones, 88% seen once. This sample comprised CD4+ or CD8+ T cells sorted from blood, obtained in a trial of the OX40 agonist ivuxolimab. These receptors were obtained from an adult with an advanced solid tumor such as melanoma, head and neck, liver or kidney cancer.

This clone was recorded once. The chain is built from TRBV4-1 and TRBJ2-1; 7 bases are a match to TRBD2. This CDR3 has 14 residues. Germline trimming cut 0 bases from V and 8 bases from J; bases unmatched to any gene: 4. CDR1 is MGHRA, CDR2 YSYEKL, per germline. Written as DNA, the CDR3 is TGCGCCAGCAGCCAAGAAGCCGGGGGGTATGAGCAGTTCTTC. Its translation: CASSQEAGGYEQFF.

CDR3: CASSSQDFGYTF. In nucleotides, the CDR3 is TGTGCCAGCAGCTCCCAAGATTTTGGCTACACCTTC. V gene TRBV28 combines with J gene TRBJ1-2; D call uncertain. The germline gives CDR1 MDHEN, CDR2 SYDVKM. The V and J ends lost 6 bases and 7 bases respectively, with 12 bases between them. The CDR3 spans 12 residues.

In this sample, this clone turned up a few times. The chain is built from TRBV9 and TRBJ2-7, with D perhaps being TRBD1 or TRBD2 (7 bases each). CDR3 size: 15 residues. Deletions cut 4 bases from V and 7 bases from J, with 21 bases between. Germline V gene sequence: CDR1 SGDLS, CDR2 YYNGEE. CDR3: CASSPQGGGPGEQYF. The CDR3 coding sequence is TGTGCCAGCAGCCCTCAGGGGGGAGGGCCGGGGGAGCAGTACTTC. Based on the CDR3 plus reference TRBV9 and TRBJ2-7, the full variable domain is DSGVTQTPKHLITATGQRVTLRCSPRSGDLSVYWYQQSLDQGLQFLIQYYNGEERAKGNILERFSAQQFPDLHSELNLSSLELGDSALYFCASSPQGGGPGEQYFGPGTRLTVT.

The CDR3 nucleotides read TGTGCCAGCTCCCAACTCTCGGGGGATCTAGAGACCCAGTACTTC. It translates to CASSQLSGDLETQYF. This chain joins TRBV18 and TRBJ2-5, with TRBD2 as a possible D gene (6 bases). The V end lost 6 bases, the J end lost 4 bases, and 18 bases lay between the germline ends. The CDR3 totals 15 residues. Germline loops: CDR1 KGHSH, CDR2 LQKENI.